The 14 T cell receptor beta chains below come from one sample, sequenced in a study of CD8 T cells in Susac syndrome. The RNA, 0.5 to 1 ug, was put through reverse transcription using random hexamers. TCRdb itself ran the immunoSEQ multiplex PCR reads through MiXCR, one entry per CDR3 protein. This table has around 81,000 distinct CDR3 sequences, 94% appearing once. Specimen: CD8+ T cells from PBMCs. These receptors all come from a human donor with Susac syndrome.

The chain joins TRBV20-1 to TRBJ2-1; 8 nucleotides line up with TRBD2. This CDR3 is built from 14 residues. V dropped 6 bases and J dropped 0; count of bases not matched to a gene: 4. The germline V gene encodes CDR1 DFQATT and CDR2 SNEGSKA (reference sequence). The CDR3, as DNA: TGCAGTGCACACCGGGAGGGCTCCTACAATGAGCAGTTCTTC. This translates into CSAHREGSYNEQFF.

The J gene is TRBJ2-7, the V gene TRBV7-9; 9 bases align to TRBD1. This CDR3 contains 13 residues. The germline CDR1 and CDR2 sequences are SEHNR and FQNEAQ (reference sequence). With V trimmed by 11 bases and J by 1 base, 6 bases remained unmatched. This chain's CDR3 is CAGSGTGSYEQYF. For the CDR3, the DNA is TGTGCCGGTTCGGGGACAGGGTCCTACGAGCAGTACTTC.

The chain couples TRBV7-9 to TRBJ2-7; D may be TRBD2 (5 bases). Trimming removed 8 bases from V and 3 bases from J, with 8 bases in between. Germline CDR1 reads SEHNR; CDR2 reads FQNEAQ (reference sequence). The CDR3 has 11 residues. The CDR3 reads CASQLDYEQYF. The CDR3 bases are TGTGCCAGCCAACTAGACTACGAGCAGTACTTC.

The V call is TRBV7-6, the J call TRBJ2-3; 7 nucleotides line up with TRBD2. Trimming at V came to 1 base and at J to 2 bases, leaving 15 bases not matched to a gene. This CDR3 region has 19 residues. Germline assignment: CDR1 SGHVS and CDR2 FNYEAQ. The chain's CDR3 is CASSLDPAGSMGATDTQYF. CDR3 nucleotides: TGTGCCAGCAGCTTAGATCCAGCGGGGAGCATGGGAGCCACAGATACGCAGTATTTT.

The genes are TRBV5-4 and TRBJ1-2; D remains ambiguous. V lost 4 bases to trimming and J lost 0 bases, with 7 bases between them. Germline V gene sequence: CDR1 SGHNT, CDR2 YYREEE (reference sequence). This CDR3 contains 13 residues. CDR3 sequence (DNA): TGTGCCAGCAGCCAAGAAACTAACTATGGCTACACCTTC. Protein sequence: CASSQETNYGYTF.

This clonotype was observed a single time. This CDR3 is CSARDYSNYGYTF. CDR3 DNA sequence: TGCAGTGCTAGGGACTACTCTAACTATGGCTACACCTTC. The chain is built from TRBV20-1 and TRBJ1-2, with no clear D. The CDR3 loop spans 13 amino acids. Trimming shortened V by 3 bases and J by 0 bases, and 8 bases separated the two germline ends. Per germline, CDR1 DFQATT and CDR2 SNEGSKA (reference sequence).

The chain carries TRBV27 and TRBJ1-2; TRBD1 agrees at 12 bases. CDR3 size: 15 residues. Germline assignment: CDR1 MNHEY and CDR2 SMNVEV (reference sequence). Trimming took 5 bases from V and 3 from J; bases not matched to a gene: 4. The CDR3 here is CASSPGTGGYYGYTF. CDR3 in DNA: TGTGCCAGCAGTCCCGGGACAGGGGGCTACTATGGCTACACCTTC.

This clonotype was observed a single time. The chain has TRBV4-2 and TRBJ1-1; D is unresolved. V dropped 3 bases and J dropped 0 bases, with 14 bases sitting between them. CDR3 length: 16 residues. Germline V gene lookup returns CDR1 LGHNA and CDR2 YNFKEQ. CDR3 in amino acids: CASSHAREGMNTEAFF. The CDR3 DNA is TGTGCCAGCAGCCATGCTAGGGAGGGCATGAACACTGAAGCTTTCTTT.

The chain has TRBV18 and TRBJ2-7, with D possibly TRBD2 on 6 matching bases. This CDR3 region has 15 residues. V gave up 5 bases and J gave up 1 base, with 15 bases separating them. The germline gives CDR1 KGHSH, CDR2 LQKENI. As DNA, the CDR3 is TGTGCCAGCTCATCTTCGGAGGGCTTATCCTACGAGCAGTACTTC. Translated: CASSSSEGLSYEQYF.

J is TRBJ2-1 and V is TRBV29-1; 7 bases are shared with TRBD1. Looked up from germline, CDR1 is SQVTM and CDR2 is ANQGSEA. V was clipped by 4 bases and J by 6 bases; unmatched bases: 9. CDR3 length equals 14 residues. CDR3 sequence (DNA): TGCAGCGTTGGGGACATACAGGGGATCAATGAGCAGTTCTTC. Encoded protein: CSVGDIQGINEQFF.

The chain couples TRBV12-3 or TRBV12-4 to TRBJ2-1; 7 bases line up with TRBD1. The trim removed 4 bases at V and 5 bases at J, leaving 5 bases unmatched. This CDR3 contains 14 residues. The chain's CDR3 is CASSWGTENNEQFF. The CDR3 DNA reads TGTGCCAGCAGTTGGGGGACAGAAAACAATGAGCAGTTCTTC.

This chain links TRBV28 with TRBJ2-2; D is ambiguous. This CDR3 has 12 residues. V was shortened by 5 bases and J by 4 bases, with 5 bases between the two germline ends. Germline lookup yields CDR1 MDHEN and CDR2 SYDVKM. CDR3 in DNA: TGTGCCAGCAGTCGAACCACCGGGGAGCTGTTTTTT. Protein product: CASSRTTGELFF. Filled out from reference TRBV28 and TRBJ2-2, the complete variable domain reads DVKVTQSSRYLVKRTGEKVFLECVQDMDHENMFWYRQDPGLGLRLIYFSYDVKMKEKGDIPEGYSVSREKKERFSLILESASTNQTSMYLCASSRTTGELFFGEGSRLTVL.

The J gene is TRBJ2-7, the V gene TRBV14, with TRBD1 matching 8 bases. Per germline, CDR1 SGHDN and CDR2 FVKESK. J lost 6 bases, V lost 2 bases, and 3 bases had no gene match. The CDR3 extends over 13 amino acids. CDR3 amino acids: CASSQRQGFEQYF. The CDR3 bases are TGTGCCAGCAGCCAACGACAGGGGTTCGAGCAGTACTTC.

The chain uses TRBV21-1 and TRBJ2-7; the table's D call TRBD1 went unverified against the DNA. TRBV21-1 is an annotated pseudogene. This CDR3 comprises 14 residues. As DNA, the CDR3 is TGTGCCAGCGGCTCGGGACAGATGACCTACGAGCAGTACTTC. As protein: CASGSGQMTYEQYF.